Listed here are 8 T cell receptor beta chains from one sample, sequenced in a study of regulatory T cells in long-lasting Graves disease. Building the TCR beta libraries relied on iRepertoire HTBI primers, and CDR3 regions underwent Arm-PCR. Each CDR3 protein gets one entry after TCRdb re-called the multiplex PCR reads with MiXCR. In the table there are around 400,000 distinct CDR3 sequences, 23% of which are singletons. The time point: persistent/refractory GD, antithyroid drugs over 5 years with positive TRAb. PBMCs provided the RNA from which the TCR library was made. This sample comprised peripheral blood mononuclear cells (PBMCs), obtained when the disease was refractory, from a patient treated with antithyroid drugs. The receptor set was obtained from a woman in her 40s with Graves disease.

The sample holds a few counts of this clonotype. The chain couples TRBV12-3 or TRBV12-4 to TRBJ2-7; 8 bases match TRBD2. The CDR3 runs to 18 residues. The V gene end was trimmed by 4 bases and the J gene end by 4 bases; junction bases not matched to a gene: 18. The CDR3 is CASSSRLVLAAHGYEQYF. CDR3 sequence (DNA): TGTGCCAGCAGTTCCAGACTCGTACTAGCGGCCCATGGGTACGAGCAGTACTTC.

This clonotype was detected many times. The gene calls are TRBV2 and TRBJ2-7; D might be TRBD2 (6 bases). The CDR3 runs 14 residues. V was shortened by 7 bases and J by 4 bases, with 17 bases between the two germline ends. The germline V gene has CDR1 SNHLY and CDR2 FYNNEI. CDR3 bases: TGTGCCAGCAAGGTGGGAGGCGGTGTATACGAGCAGTACTTC. This encodes CASKVGGGVYEQYF.

The chain uses TRBV9 and TRBJ2-2; TRBD2 matches 13 bases. CDR1 SGDLS and CDR2 YYNGEE come from the germline V gene. V gave up 2 bases and J gave up 0 bases; unmatched junction bases: 4. The CDR3 has 18 amino acids. This CDR3 is CASSVMGLAGTNTGELFF. The DNA of the CDR3 is TGTGCCAGCAGCGTGATGGGACTAGCGGGAACGAACACCGGGGAGCTGTTTTTT. Full variable domain (rest looked up from reference TRBV9 and TRBJ2-2): DSGVTQTPKHLITATGQRVTLRCSPRSGDLSVYWYQQSLDQGLQFLIQYYNGEERAKGNILERFSAQQFPDLHSELNLSSLELGDSALYFCASSVMGLAGTNTGELFFGEGSRLTVL.

This clonotype has a count of ten or more. The CDR3: CASSPFERTGELFF. Written as DNA, the CDR3 is TGTGCCAGCAGCCCCTTTGAGCGGACCGGGGAGCTGTTTTTT. V usage is TRBV2 and J usage is TRBJ2-2; D might be TRBD2 (5 bases). V gave up 6 bases and J gave up 5 bases, with 13 bases separating them. This CDR3 has 14 residues. The germline V gene has CDR1 SNHLY and CDR2 FYNNEI.

The rearrangement joins TRBV2 to TRBJ2-3; 7 nucleotides match TRBD2. Germline V gene lookup returns CDR1 SNHLY and CDR2 FYNNEI. The V segment lost 6 bases and the J segment 4 bases; nucleotides outside the gene matches: 10. There are 15 residues in the CDR3. In DNA form, the CDR3 reads TGTGCCAGCAGCTTCGGGGCGGGAGCGGCAGATACGCAGTATTTT. Translation gives CASSFGAGAADTQYF.

This clonotype has just a few counts. The chain joins TRBV20-1 to TRBJ1-3; D is undetermined. The CDR3 is made up of 13 amino acids. CDR1 and CDR2 from the germline V gene are DFQATT and SNEGSKA (reference sequence). The V end was cut by 6 bases, the J end by 2 bases, with 11 bases between. The CDR3 spells CSAESKAGNTIYF. CDR3 coding DNA: TGCAGTGCCGAGTCTAAGGCTGGAAACACCATATATTTT.

This clonotype turned up a few times. This rearrangement joins TRBV20-1 to TRBJ1-2; D might be TRBD1 (5 bases). The CDR3 consists of 12 residues. The germline gives CDR1 DFQATT, CDR2 SNEGSKA (reference sequence). The CDR3 DNA is TGCACTGACGACAGTTTCATAAGTGGCTACACCTTC. Translating gives CTDDSFISGYTF.

The V gene is TRBV20-1, the J gene TRBJ1-1; 9 bases are shared with TRBD1. The CDR3 is 15 residues long. V trimming: 3 bases; J trimming: 5 bases; junction bases outside the gene matches: 10. In germline, CDR1 is DFQATT, CDR2 SNEGSKA (reference sequence). In DNA, the CDR3 is TGCAGTGCTAGGGCAATTACAGGGGGCTTAACTGAAGCTTTCTTT. Its translation is CSARAITGGLTEAFF.